This TCR beta chain was identified during a study of T-cell memory formation after mild COVID-19. Study-wide findings and caveats: Among clones contracting day 15 to 85, CD4/CD8 was balanced, whereas later expanders leaned CD4+.

V gave up 4 bases and J gave up 7 bases; unmatched junction bases: 9. The germline V gene encodes CDR1 MGHRA and CDR2 YSYEKL. The CDR3 runs 14 residues. This clonotype was recorded at least ten times. The antigen is undetermined. The 5'RACE method, run with constant-segment primers, produced TCR alpha and TCR beta cDNA libraries (carrying sample barcodes and UMIs). Each CDR3 protein gets one entry after TCRdb re-called the 5' RACE reads with MiXCR. The sample shows 390,000 or so distinct CDR3 sequences, around a sixth of them seen only once. The sequence derives from a man between 18 and 29 years old who had mild COVID-19 (a few samples of this study predate the infection). Cell type and time point are not known. This chain links TRBV4-1 with TRBJ1-1; the match to TRBD1 covers 7 bases. The sequenced sample consisted of PBMCs or a T cell subset sorted from them (not recorded which). The CDR3 DNA reads TGCGCCAGCAGCCCGATAGGACAGGAAAATGAAGCTTTCTTT. It yields the protein CASSPIGQENEAFF.